The entry below gives a single T cell receptor beta chain sequence along with its context. The antigen it recognizes is unknown. Per-base qualities were not stored, and no clone one base away is much larger. Preparation of the library involved the immunoSEQ multiplex PCR assay. The multiplex PCR relied on a mix of 60 forward primers for TCR Vbeta segments and 13 reverse primers for TCR Jbeta segments. The CDR3 region of rearranged TCR beta genes was amplified from genomic DNA with a multiplex PCR assay. Amplified TCR beta libraries were sequenced as 87-base-pair reads on the Illumina HiSeq System. As for how the authors treated the data: Across the 670 or so repertoires, a later analysis counted 80 million or so unique TCR beta chains, some 11 million of which were shared by at least two donors. Raw reads were error-corrected and collapsed into unique sequences by a nearest-neighbor algorithm in which closely related sequences were merged to remove PCR and sequencing errors. Alignment of CDR3 sequences to IMGT reference sequences was used to assign V, D and J gene segments. For a sequence to be retained, a match of at least six nucleotides was required to both a V gene segment and a J gene segment. A rearrangement was called productive if the CDR3 had no stop codons and remained in frame with V and J, and every other rearrangement was called non-productive. Following IMGT convention, CDR3 was defined as the stretch from the second conserved V-encoded cysteine up to the conserved J-encoded phenylalanine. In an earlier analysis of approximately 590 of the donors, sequences lacking an unambiguous match to a single V gene segment were excluded. An earlier analysis of 587 of the donors classified V segments as functional when productive rearrangements were above 56.7% and as segregating when the standard deviation between donors was above 5%. A statistical classification framework was built for diagnosing cytomegalovirus status from the catalog of TCR beta chain sequences. In a later analysis, V and J genes were assigned by comparing TCR nucleotide sequences against IMGT/GENE-DB human TR gene sequences. The TCRdist pipeline was used in a later analysis to assign CDR3 sequences and most-parsimonious VDJ recombination scenarios. A later analysis defined each TCR beta chain by its CDR3 amino acid sequence plus V-gene family, and excluded reads lacking a unique V-gene family. A later analysis removed 500 to 650 highly shared, low-generation-probability nucleotide sequences to deal with suspected cross-contamination and a sequencing artifact. A later analysis calculated a clonal expansion index for each public chain from normalized within-repertoire ranks of inferred template counts. In a later analysis, generation probabilities were computed with a VDJ recombination model fitted to out-of-frame rearrangements, and the resulting probabilities were checked against IGoR. In a later analysis, hypergeometric tests were used to score TCR-TCR, TCR-HLA and TCR-CMV co-occurrence, with a repertoire-size bias correction applied to TCR pairs. To estimate false discovery rates, a later analysis permuted the HLA or CMV assignments 20 times. A later analysis grouped co-occurring TCRs with DBSCAN, adding TCRdist sequence similarity when clustering within HLA-allele-positive subsets. Co-occurrence clustering excluded repertoires with fewer than 30,000 or more than 120,000 public chains, plus five with anomalous nucleotide sharing. The clones in this table, taken by TCRdb from immuneACCESS, are in-frame only. Not every clone is retained; where verified, under half of the shortfall comes from an unresolved V gene, and the cause of the rest is unknown. V and J calls and clone size are given by that table; D and trimming were obtained from the DNA. Present in this sample are more than 85,000 clones, roughly three quarters of which were seen just once. 7.7% of the sample is taken by the ten largest.

This record belongs to a study of cytomegalovirus exposure and HLA in healthy donors (TCRdb year 2017). Regarding the study in general: According to an earlier analysis of a few hundred of the donors, some 180 million T cells yielded 100 million or so unique TCR beta sequences and approximately 280 Gb of sequence data. A later genetic analysis used genome-wide SNP genotypes for about 60% of the roughly 700 donors, treating that subset as a discovery cohort. Donor age, sex, ethnicity and CMV serostatus were compiled together with the repertoire data. An early release covering roughly 640 HLA-typed donors comprised about 300 gigabases of sequencing data and around 80 million unique TCR sequences. The genetic ancestry cluster associated with self-reported Caucasian donors included around four fifths of the roughly 380 genotyped donors. To predict cytomegalovirus infection status, the study combined high-throughput TCR immunosequencing, statistical association of individual TCRs with disease status, and machine learning. A separate validation cohort of roughly 130 different subjects was used in addition to the approximately 700-subject first cohort. Rather than using new phenotypic data, the later analysis identified candidate immune exposures from TCR beta sequences and from how often those sequences occurred across donors. Class I and class II HLA loci were covered by the typing at four-digit resolution. Typing coverage differed by locus: A, B, C, DRB1 and DQB1 were typed in roughly 620-640 donors, DQA1 in approximately 520, DPA1 in 600 to 610, and DPB1 in just under 490. Among about 370 genotyped donors of the cohort, an average of approximately 240,000 unique TCR beta nucleotide sequences was sequenced per donor, of which about 18% were non-productive. The study profiled the T cell repertoires of around 700 subjects by immunosequencing and related them to cytomegalovirus serostatus. In a later analysis, previously published TCR beta repertoires from roughly 710 donors were re-analyzed and high-resolution HLA genotyping was added so that TCR occurrence patterns could be studied. A few DR-DQ haplotypes were treated as single units for association and clustering because of strong linkage in the cohort. The study aimed to test whether signatures of past pathogen exposure could be identified by cataloging public T cell receptors. All discovery cohort repertoires had been generated on a single sequencing platform. An earlier analysis of 587 of the donors applied high-throughput TCR beta sequencing to assess whether each TCR beta V gene segment acted as functional or pseudogenic.

Results the study describes overall, beyond this receptor: The presence/absence analyses assumed that sequencing depth was roughly uniform across donors, and that assumption may not be true. A later analysis found that most CMV-associated TCR beta chains appeared HLA-restricted, with HLA associations seemingly driven largely by CMV exposure. In a later analysis, the rate of TCR association differed among HLA loci, with DRB1 alleles having the most associated TCRs and HLA-C alleles having the fewest. Compared with equally common non-associated chains, HLA-associated TCR beta chains in a later analysis were more clonally expanded and had lower generation probabilities. An earlier analysis of 587 of the donors showed that most TCR beta V segments appeared in productive rearrangements either about 90% or about 30% of the time, which broadly matched IMGT annotations. Because HLA typing was unavailable for some donors at each locus, only the typed subset was used in association tests. Linkage disequilibrium might explain the correlated functional status among segregating V segments, but an unknown experimental factor could not be excluded. It was suggested by the authors that the approach could potentially be generalized to other disease states and immunological phenotypes. Strong co-occurrence of HLA alleles, especially DR and DQ, made assigning TCR associations to individual alleles difficult. A further reported finding was that TCR beta sequences accurately predicted the HLA-A and HLA-B alleles for most subjects in the first cohort. According to a later genetic analysis, donors in an Asian-associated ancestry cluster had fewer N-insertions in productive TCRs than the approximately 710-donor mean. The classifier was reported to diagnose cytomegalovirus status with high specificity and sensitivity in both the original cohort and the validation cohort. CMV serostatus was the only immune exposure information available for the cohort. Three of the identified cytomegalovirus-associated TCR beta chains were confirmed in vitro to be specific for cytomegalovirus antigens. Across donors, most TCR sequences were observed very rarely, whereas some public TCRs were present in many individuals. An association between a missense DCLRE1C variant and V-gene and J-gene trimming of TCR beta chains was found in a later genetic analysis and replicated in an independent cohort. A later analysis associated about 17,000 TCR beta sequences with specific HLA alleles at a false discovery rate of 0.05. A cluster of highly shared sequence variants was judged likely to represent a technical artifact of the sequencing pipeline. Some IMGT-functional V segments, including TRBV6-2 and TRBV6-3, could not be distinguished by the 87-base-pair reads and were therefore excluded. In this cohort, only TCR beta chains were sequenced, and detectable features were limited by the absence of alpha or paired-chain data. Several of the top co-occurrence clusters appeared to be linked to parvovirus B19, influenza, CMV and Epstein-Barr virus, according to a later analysis. Seventeen rarely observed V segments, including chromosome 9 orphons, were excluded from the earlier analysis of some 590 of the donors because counts were too low. A total of roughly 160 TCR beta chains were listed by the study as associated with cytomegalovirus.

The CDR3 goes from the cysteine to the phenylalanine over 16 residues. Of the read, only the CDR3 DNA is kept; its 48 bases are in frame from base 1. Relative to germline, V is 1 base shorter and J is 7 bases shorter, with 20 bases between their ends. The germline V gene encodes CDR1 SGHVS and CDR2 FQNEAQ. In total, approximately 610 healthy bone marrow donors made up the cohort. All cohort members were sampled while nominally healthy, although unrecorded immune exposures were likely present. The donor was CMV seronegative and belonged to the group of 352 seronegative cohort members. Each donor provided a peripheral blood sample, and peripheral blood mononuclear cells were used for TCR beta sequencing. The Qiagen DNeasy Blood Extraction Kit was used to extract genomic DNA from the blood cell samples.

The clonotype originates from a female donor in good health and CMV-seronegative. The V gene is TRBV7-8 and the J gene is TRBJ2-7, with TRBD1 as a weak D call on 5 bases. The specimen sequenced was PBMCs. CDR3 region: CASSLESRQPRMEQYF. The nucleotides are TGTGCCAGCAGCTTAGAGTCTCGACAGCCACGGATGGAGCAGTACTTC. The full variable domain, with segments outside the CDR3 supplied by the reference TRBV7-8 and TRBJ2-7 proteins, appears as GAGVSQSPRYKVAKRGQDVALRCDPISGHVSLFWYQQALGQGPEFLTYFQNEAQLDKSGLPSDRFFAERPEGSVSTLKIQRTQQEDSAVYLCASSLESRQPRMEQYFGPGTRLTVT.